This TCR beta chain emerged from a study of blood T cell repertoires in COVID-19. CDR1 and CDR2 (germline): LGHDT, YNNKEL (reference sequence). The CDR3 consists of 14 residues. Trimming removed 5 bases from V and 0 bases from J, with 8 bases in between. The table came from immunoSEQ multiplex PCR; TCRdb's copy has only in-frame clones and leaves some out. This sample carries approximately 220,000 clones, about 80% of them seen once, and the ten largest clones take 2.3%. This clone has just a few counts. Specimen: peripheral blood. The genes are TRBV3-1 (or the pseudogene TRBV3-2) and TRBJ1-3, with a possible D match to TRBD1 (6 bases). The clonotype originates from a woman aged 55-69 years with acute or convalescent COVID-19. The CDR3 sequence is CASSTTGSGNTIYF. In DNA, the CDR3 is TGTGCCAGCAGCACGACAGGCTCTGGAAACACCATATATTTT.